Presented here are 32 T cell receptor beta chains from one specimen sequenced in a study of CD8 T cells in ankylosing spondylitis. TCRdb recomputed calls from the 5' RACE reads with MiXCR, one row per CDR3 protein. Among about 160,000 distinct CDR3 sequences, approximately 16% were seen once, and the ten largest hold approximately 7.6%. The sequencing input was blood, either unsorted or a sorted T cell fraction (not recorded which). The receptors come from a male donor with ankylosing spondylitis or in good health (not recorded which).

This clonotype was recorded at least ten times. The chain links TRBV20-1 to TRBJ1-2; 12 positions match TRBD1. Germline V CDR1 and CDR2: DFQATT, SNEGSKA (reference sequence). CDR3 length equals 14 residues. Unmatched junction bases numbered 5, after V lost 6 bases and J lost 3 bases. The CDR3, as DNA: TGCAGTGCACCTGGGACAGGGGGCGACTATGGCTACACCTTC. Protein sequence: CSAPGTGGDYGYTF.

Ten or more counts support this clonotype. The chain uses TRBV18 and TRBJ2-5; 8 bases line up with TRBD2. V lost 6 bases and J lost 0; bases outside the gene matches: 6. Germline-derived CDR1 and CDR2 are KGHSH and LQKENI. CDR3 length: 15 amino acids. CDR3 residues: CASSGLAEYQETQYF. The CDR3 coding sequence is TGTGCCAGCTCTGGACTAGCTGAGTACCAAGAGACCCAGTACTTC.

This clonotype has more than one count but fewer than ten. The J gene is TRBJ2-4, the V gene TRBV20-1; D unclear. The V end lost 2 bases, the J end lost 0 bases, and 8 bases lay between the germline ends. The CDR3 totals 14 residues. The germline V gene encodes CDR1 DFQATT and CDR2 SNEGSKA (reference sequence). CDR3 DNA sequence: TGCAGTGCTAGAAGGCCCGTAGCCAAAAACATTCAGTACTTC. As protein: CSARRPVAKNIQYF.

This clonotype was counted ten times or more. V gene TRBV24-1 combines with J gene TRBJ2-3, with D uncertain. Germline V gene data show CDR1 as KGHDR and CDR2 as SFDVKD. The CDR3 length is 16 residues. With 5 bases removed from V and 5 bases from J, the gap between germline ends came to 19 bases. The CDR3 loop is CATSASSTQSGDTQYF. For the CDR3, the DNA is TGTGCCACCAGTGCCTCCTCGACGCAATCGGGAGATACGCAGTATTTT.

The rearrangement links TRBV2 to TRBJ2-2; 8 bases line up with TRBD1. The V segment lost 4 bases and the J segment 4 bases; nucleotides outside the gene matches: 5. Germline V gene data show CDR1 as SNHLY and CDR2 as FYNNEI. The CDR3 runs 15 residues. CDR3 protein: CASSGQGSVTGELFF. DNA for the CDR3: TGTGCCAGCAGTGGACAGGGGTCGGTCACCGGGGAGCTGTTTTTT. Complete variable domain (other parts from reference TRBV2 and TRBJ2-2): EPEVTQTPSHQVTQMGQEVILRCVPISNHLYFYWYRQILGQKVEFLVSFYNNEISEKSEIFDDQFSVERPDGSNFTLKIRSTKLEDSAMYFCASSGQGSVTGELFFGEGSRLTVL.

This clonotype was seen a handful of times. The chain links TRBV12-3 or TRBV12-4 to TRBJ2-1, with 8 positions matching TRBD2. The CDR3 runs 17 residues. Unmatched junction bases numbered 9, after V lost 1 base and J lost 4 bases. CDR3 region: CASSLGSGRGGYNEQFF. DNA of the CDR3: TGTGCCAGCAGTTTAGGGAGCGGGAGAGGAGGGTACAATGAGCAGTTCTTC.

This clonotype was seen repeatedly, ten times or more. The V call is TRBV20-1, the J call TRBJ2-3; D gene unclear. Germline CDR1 DFQATT, CDR2 SNEGSKA (reference sequence). Trimming removed 4 bases at V and 2 bases at J, with 16 bases between. The CDR3 loop spans 15 amino acids. The CDR3 protein is CSAKEITDNTDTQYF. As DNA, the CDR3 is TGCAGTGCTAAAGAGATCACGGATAACACAGATACGCAGTATTTT.

This clonotype was recorded at least ten times. The chain joins TRBV21-1 to TRBJ2-4; no DNA check was done on the table's D call, TRBD1. TRBV21-1 is described as a pseudogene. This CDR3 is 19 amino acids long. The CDR3 loop reads CASSKNPGTGLWAKNIQYF. CDR3 nucleotides: TGTGCCAGCAGCAAAAACCCCGGGACAGGCCTTTGGGCCAAAAACATTCAGTACTTC.

This clonotype showed up just a few times. This chain joins TRBV23-1 and TRBJ2-2, with a weak D call TRBD2 (6 bases). TRBV23-1 is an ORF; its function is uncertain. This CDR3 region has 14 residues. The germline V and J ends were trimmed by 4 bases and 5 bases, with 11 bases remaining between them. The CDR3 reads CASSRPGETGELFF. Written as DNA, the CDR3 is TGCGCCAGCAGTCGGCCGGGAGAGACCGGGGAGCTGTTTTTT.

This clonotype was counted only a few times. The chain couples TRBV11-2 to TRBJ2-2, with TRBD2 matching 7 bases. Germline trimming cut 3 bases from V and 8 bases from J; bases unmatched to any gene: 9. The CDR3 totals 15 residues. CDR1 and CDR2 (germline): SGHAT, FQNNGV. CDR3 loop: CASSFDSGLGGELFF. In DNA, the CDR3 is TGTGCCAGCAGCTTCGATAGCGGGTTAGGGGGGGAGCTGTTTTTT. The complete variable domain, with remaining parts taken from reference TRBV11-2 and TRBJ2-2, reads EAGVAQSPRYKIIEKRQSVAFWCNPISGHATLYWYQQILGQGPKLLIQFQNNGVVDDSQLPKDRFSAERLKGVDSTLKIQPAKLEDSAVYLCASSFDSGLGGELFFGEGSRLTVL.

There are a few counts of this clonotype. The chain has TRBV20-1 and TRBJ2-5; D perhaps matches TRBD1 (6 bases). The CDR3 extends over 15 amino acids. From germline, CDR1 is DFQATT and CDR2 SNEGSKA (reference sequence). Trimming removed 3 bases at V and 3 bases at J, with 17 bases between. The CDR3, as DNA: TGCAGTGCTAGCAACGGCAGACAGGTGGAAGAGACCCAGTACTTC. Translation gives CSASNGRQVEETQYF.

The CDR3, as DNA: TGTGCCAGCAGTTTACTTGGGACAGCTCAAGAGACCCAGTACTTC. Translating it yields CASSLLGTAQETQYF. The chain recombines TRBV28 with TRBJ2-5; 7 bases agree with TRBD1. The CDR3 loop spans 15 amino acids. Germline V gene lookup returns CDR1 MDHEN and CDR2 SYDVKM. V lost 2 bases, J lost 2 bases, and 5 bases stayed unmatched.

The chain links TRBV2 to TRBJ2-3; D remains unclear. The CDR3 consists of 12 residues. Germline CDR1 SNHLY, CDR2 FYNNEI. Between the trimmed V and J ends, which lost 6 bases and 5 bases, there was a span of 9 bases. The CDR3 DNA is TGTGCCAGCAGCCTCATTGTAGATACGCAGTATTTT. Translating gives CASSLIVDTQYF.

This CDR3 reads CASSLLRSDTQYF. DNA for the CDR3: TGTGCCAGCAGTTTACTGCGATCAGATACGCAGTATTTT. The V gene is TRBV28, the J gene TRBJ2-3; D remains unclear. Germline CDR1 reads MDHEN; CDR2 reads SYDVKM. This CDR3 is 13 amino acids long. Trimming removed 2 bases at V and 4 bases at J, with 7 bases between.

J is TRBJ2-1 and V is TRBV12-2; the tabulated D call, TRBD2, remains unverified against the DNA. TRBV12-2 is a pseudogene. CDR3 size: 19 residues. The CDR3 is CASRLVPNISSGSTDEQFF. CDR3 coding DNA: TGTGCAAGTCGCTTAGTCCCTAATATATCTAGCGGGAGTACCGATGAGCAGTTCTTC.

The chain uses TRBV20-1 and TRBJ2-3; maybe TRBD2 (5 bases). The CDR3 loop spans 19 amino acids. From germline, CDR1 is DFQATT and CDR2 SNEGSKA (reference sequence). V lost 1 base and J lost 1, with 24 bases in between. The CDR3 protein is CSARAILDPNTGRTDTQYF. CDR3 in DNA: TGCAGTGCTAGAGCAATACTAGACCCCAACACCGGGCGCACAGATACGCAGTATTTT.

Note on this clonotype: One end of the junction varies from germline; a read error may be responsible. The chain uses TRBV5-1 and TRBJ2-7, with a weak D call TRBD2 (5 bases). The germline V gene encodes CDR1 SGHRS and CDR2 YFSETQ. The CDR3 spans 11 residues. CDR3 in amino acids: CASSLDYEQHF. In nucleotides, the CDR3 is TGCGCCAGCAGCCTAGACTACGAGCAGCACTTC.

The CDR3 region is CASRKNSGSSYNEQFF. The CDR3 DNA follows: TGTGCCAGTAGGAAGAATAGCGGGAGCTCCTACAATGAGCAGTTCTTC. The chain carries TRBV19 and TRBJ2-1; 9 nucleotides line up with TRBD2. CDR3 size: 16 residues. V lost 6 bases, J lost 0 bases, and 6 bases stayed unmatched. Germline V gene lookup returns CDR1 LNHDA and CDR2 SQIVND (reference sequence). The full variable domain, rest sourced from reference TRBV19 and TRBJ2-1, is DGGITQSPKYLFRKEGQNVTLSCEQNLNHDAMYWYRQDPGQGLRLIYYSQIVNDFQKGDIAEGYSVSREKKESFPLTVTSAQKNPTAFYLCASRKNSGSSYNEQFFGPGTRLTVL.

In its sample, this clonotype was seen many times. The V and J genes are TRBV4-2 and TRBJ1-1; no clear D. Looked up from germline, CDR1 is LGHNA and CDR2 is YNFKEQ. Trimming pared 3 bases from V and 6 bases from J, leaving 17 bases between. This CDR3 has 15 amino acids. As DNA, the CDR3 is TGTGCCAGCAGCCAGCCTCCGGGCCCCGTTGCTGAAGCTTTCTTT. It yields the protein CASSQPPGPVAEAFF.

This clonotype was seen many times. V is TRBV28 and J is TRBJ1-2; tentatively, D is TRBD1 (5 bases). CDR3 length: 15 amino acids. Germline V gene data show CDR1 as MDHEN and CDR2 as SYDVKM. The V end was cut by 2 bases, the J end by 7 bases, with 17 bases between. The CDR3 DNA reads as TGTGCCAGCAGTTTAGTAGCTCATCGGCAGGGTGGCTACACCTTC. Translated: CASSLVAHRQGGYTF.

This clonotype was seen a handful of times. The rearrangement joins TRBV2 to TRBJ1-4; D is ambiguous. The V end lost 6 bases, the J end lost 3 bases, and 11 bases lay between the germline ends. Germline CDR1 is SNHLY and CDR2 is FYNNEI. The CDR3 covers 14 residues. This chain's CDR3 is CASRMTEPNEKLFF. The CDR3, as DNA: TGTGCCAGCAGAATGACTGAGCCTAATGAAAAACTGTTTTTT.

The chain combines TRBV20-1 with TRBJ2-3; TRBD2 matches 10 bases. The germline gives CDR1 DFQATT, CDR2 SNEGSKA (reference sequence). The CDR3 is 14 residues long. J was trimmed by 5 bases and V by 5 bases; bases with no gene match: 7. The CDR3 DNA follows: TGCAGTGCTTCTCTAGCGGGAGTAAAAGATACGCAGTATTTT. It codes for CSASLAGVKDTQYF.

This clonotype was recorded many times. The chain couples TRBV20-1 to TRBJ2-3, with 10 nucleotides matching TRBD1. This CDR3 has 15 residues. Germline trimming cut 3 bases from V and 3 bases from J; bases unmatched to any gene: 6. The germline gives CDR1 DFQATT, CDR2 SNEGSKA (reference sequence). CDR3 sequence reads: CSASMGQGITDTQYF. DNA of the CDR3: TGCAGTGCTAGTATGGGACAGGGGATAACAGATACGCAGTATTTT.

The chain has TRBV28 and TRBJ2-7; 10 bases are shared with TRBD2. The junction had 13 bases not matched to a gene; V was cut back by 5 bases and J by 3 bases. Looked up from germline, CDR1 is MDHEN and CDR2 is SYDVKM. There are 17 residues in the CDR3. In DNA, the CDR3 is TGTGCCAGCAGTCTTCCCCTAGGGACTAGCGCCTACTACGAGCAGTACTTC. This sequence encodes CASSLPLGTSAYYEQYF.

Only a few counts were recorded for this clonotype. This chain links TRBV5-1 with TRBJ2-1; possibly TRBD2 for D (5 bases). The CDR3 has 13 amino acids. Per the germline V gene, CDR1 is SGHRS and CDR2 is YFSETQ. The V gene lost 3 bases and the J gene lost 5 bases, with 9 bases spanning the gap. The CDR3 here is CASSWTGHNEQFF. The CDR3 DNA sequence: TGCGCCAGCAGCTGGACTGGTCACAATGAGCAGTTCTTC.

This clonotype has just a few counts. V gene TRBV7-9 combines with J gene TRBJ1-2; no clear D. Trimming removed 5 bases at V and 0 bases at J, with 4 bases between. Germline V lookup: CDR1 SEHNR, CDR2 FQNEAQ (reference sequence). The CDR3 has 12 residues. The CDR3 sequence is CASSQTNYGYTF. For the CDR3, the DNA is TGTGCCAGCAGCCAAACTAACTATGGCTACACCTTC. The full variable domain, rest sourced from reference TRBV7-9 and TRBJ1-2, is DTGVSQNPRHKITKRGQNVTFRCDPISEHNRLYWYRQTLGQGPEFLTYFQNEAQLEKSRLLSDRFSAERPKGSFSTLEIQRTEQGDSAMYLCASSQTNYGYTFGSGTRLTVV.

This clonotype was seen repeatedly, ten times or more. This chain connects TRBV12-3 or TRBV12-4 to TRBJ2-3; D not certain. The CDR3 is 14 residues long. V lost 2 bases to trimming and J lost 0 bases, with 6 bases between them. The DNA for the CDR3 is TGTGCCAGCAGTTTACCGGACAGCACAGATACGCAGTATTTT. Translation gives CASSLPDSTDTQYF.

Ten or more counts support this clonotype. The rearrangement links TRBV9 to TRBJ2-2; possibly TRBD2 for D (5 bases). This CDR3 region has 15 residues. Germline V gene sequence: CDR1 SGDLS, CDR2 YYNGEE. Trimming cost V 4 bases and J 5 bases, with 15 bases left between them. The CDR3 loop is CASSFAGLITGELFF. In DNA, the CDR3 is TGTGCCAGCAGCTTTGCAGGACTGATAACCGGGGAGCTGTTTTTT.

This clonotype has at least ten counts. CDR3: CSARILAGGPDTQYF. The CDR3 coding sequence is TGCAGTGCTAGAATACTAGCGGGAGGGCCAGATACGCAGTATTTT. J is TRBJ2-3 and V is TRBV20-1, with 13 bases that match TRBD2. Germline CDR1 reads DFQATT; CDR2 reads SNEGSKA (reference sequence). V was clipped by 2 bases and J by 4 bases; unmatched bases: 3. This CDR3 is 15 amino acids long.

The table lists this clonotype with many counts. The rearrangement uses TRBV29-1 and TRBJ2-1; TRBD1 aligns across 8 bases. Trimming cost V 4 bases and J 0 bases; bases outside gene matches: 2. From germline, CDR1 is SQVTM and CDR2 ANQGSEA. The CDR3 runs 14 residues. The CDR3, as DNA: TGCAGCGTTGCGGGACAGGCCTCCTACAATGAGCAGTTCTTC. Residues: CSVAGQASYNEQFF.

The chain combines TRBV5-1 with TRBJ2-7, with 7 bases lining up with TRBD1. The CDR3 runs to 14 residues. Trimming removed 2 bases from V and 0 bases from J; junction bases left unmatched: 2. Germline V CDR1 and CDR2: SGHRS, YFSETQ. The CDR3 here is CASSFGQASYEQYF. The CDR3 coding sequence is TGCGCCAGCAGCTTTGGACAGGCCTCCTACGAGCAGTACTTC.

The chain combines TRBV3-1 with TRBJ1-1, with D perhaps matching TRBD1 (5 bases). CDR3 size: 14 residues. Germline loops: CDR1 LGHDT, CDR2 YNNKEL (reference sequence). The V end lost 4 bases, the J end lost 4 bases, and 13 bases lay between the germline ends. CDR3 nucleotide sequence: TGTGCCAGCAGCCGGATTGAGGGGTCCACTGAAGCTTTCTTT. Translating it yields CASSRIEGSTEAFF.